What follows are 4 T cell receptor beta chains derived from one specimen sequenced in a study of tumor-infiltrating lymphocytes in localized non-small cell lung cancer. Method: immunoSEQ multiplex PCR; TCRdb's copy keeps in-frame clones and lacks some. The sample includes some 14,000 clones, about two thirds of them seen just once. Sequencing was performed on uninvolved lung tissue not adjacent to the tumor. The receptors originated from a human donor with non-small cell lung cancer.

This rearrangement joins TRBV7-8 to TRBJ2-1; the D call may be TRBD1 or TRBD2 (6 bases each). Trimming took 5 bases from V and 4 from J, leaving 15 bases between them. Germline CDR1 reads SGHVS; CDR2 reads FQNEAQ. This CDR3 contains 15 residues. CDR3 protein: CASSILVGGYNEQFF. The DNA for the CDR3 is TGTGCCAGCAGCATCCTAGTAGGGGGGTACAATGAGCAGTTCTTC. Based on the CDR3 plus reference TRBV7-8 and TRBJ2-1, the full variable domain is GAGVSQSPRYKVAKRGQDVALRCDPISGHVSLFWYQQALGQGPEFLTYFQNEAQLDKSGLPSDRFFAERPEGSVSTLKIQRTQQEDSAVYLCASSILVGGYNEQFFGPGTRLTVL.

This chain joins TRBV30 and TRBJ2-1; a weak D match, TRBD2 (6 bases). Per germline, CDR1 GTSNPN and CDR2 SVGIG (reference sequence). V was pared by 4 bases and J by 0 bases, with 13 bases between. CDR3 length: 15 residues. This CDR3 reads CAWTGEERSYNEQFF. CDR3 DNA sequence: TGTGCCTGGACGGGGGAGGAACGCTCCTACAATGAGCAGTTCTTC. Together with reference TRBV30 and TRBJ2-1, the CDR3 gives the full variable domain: SQTIHQWPATLVQPVGSPLSLECTVEGTSNPNLYWYRQAAGRGLQLLFYSVGIGQISSEVPQNLSASRPQDRQFILSSKKLLLSDSGFYLCAWTGEERSYNEQFFGPGTRLTVL.

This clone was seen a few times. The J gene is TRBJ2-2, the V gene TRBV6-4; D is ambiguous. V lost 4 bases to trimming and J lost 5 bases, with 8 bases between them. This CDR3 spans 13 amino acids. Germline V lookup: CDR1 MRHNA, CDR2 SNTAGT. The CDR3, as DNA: TGTGCCAGCAGTGGAGGAGATACCGGGGAGCTGTTTTTT. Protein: CASSGGDTGELFF.

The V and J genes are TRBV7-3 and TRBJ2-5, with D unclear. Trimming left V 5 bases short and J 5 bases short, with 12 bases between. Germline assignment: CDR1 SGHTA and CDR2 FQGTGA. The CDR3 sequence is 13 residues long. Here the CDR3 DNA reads TGTGCCAGCAGCCCCAACTCCATGGAGACCCAGTACTTC. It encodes CASSPNSMETQYF.